One sample yielded the 25 T cell receptor beta chains listed below, sequenced in a study of T cells after yellow fever vaccination. From the 5' RACE reads, TCRdb called clonotypes with MiXCR, one entry per CDR3 protein. The table includes 200,000 or so distinct CDR3 sequences, roughly 6.3% detected once. The sample here was CD4+ T cells sorted from PBMCs, taken on the day of the yellow fever booster vaccination. The receptor set was obtained from a man aged 25 to 40 who received the YFV17D yellow fever vaccine.

The genes are TRBV30 and TRBJ2-5; a possible D gene is TRBD2 (6 bases). CDR1 and CDR2 (germline): GTSNPN, SVGIG (reference sequence). V shed 2 bases and J shed 7 bases, with 14 bases lying between them. CDR3 length: 13 residues. CDR3 protein: CAWSPGHGGTQYF. The CDR3 DNA follows: TGTGCCTGGAGTCCAGGACACGGGGGGACCCAGTACTTC.

This clonotype has just a few counts. The chain carries TRBV19 and TRBJ2-6, with 8 bases identical to TRBD1. Germline V gives CDR1 LNHDA, CDR2 SQIVND (reference sequence). Trimming at V came to 6 bases and at J to 2 bases, leaving 0 bases not matched to a gene. The CDR3 is 14 residues long. The CDR3 sequence is CASRQGAGANVLTF. CDR3 nucleotide sequence: TGTGCCAGTAGACAGGGGGCTGGGGCCAACGTCCTGACTTTC.

This clonotype came up a few times. CDR3 nucleotide sequence: TGTGCCAGCAGTGAAGCGCTTAGCGGGAGGATAAGCACAGATACGCAGTATTTT. This encodes CASSEALSGRISTDTQYF. The chain is built from TRBV6-1 and TRBJ2-3; 10 nucleotides agree with TRBD2. The V and J ends lost 0 bases and 0 bases, in that order; junction bases with no gene match: 6. The CDR3 runs to 18 residues. Looked up from germline, CDR1 is MNHNS and CDR2 is SASEGT.

The genes are TRBV14 and TRBJ1-2; D is unresolved. Trimming pared 0 bases from V and 5 bases from J, leaving 7 bases between. Germline lookup yields CDR1 SGHDN and CDR2 FVKESK. This CDR3 is built from 13 residues. The CDR3 bases are TGTGCCAGCAGCCAAGATCATCCGTATGGCTACACCTTC. Its translation is CASSQDHPYGYTF.

The table lists this clonotype with a few counts. The chain combines TRBV5-1 with TRBJ2-1; either TRBD1 or TRBD2 may fit D (5 bases each). The V gene's germline CDR1 is SGHRS and CDR2 YFSETQ. V was pared by 3 bases and J by 1 base, with 14 bases between. The CDR3 has 16 residues. The CDR3: CASSSGPGKSYNEQFF. The CDR3 coding sequence is TGCGCCAGCAGCTCAGGGCCCGGGAAGTCCTACAATGAGCAGTTCTTC.

A few counts support this clonotype. The V call is TRBV29-1, the J call TRBJ2-5; 8 bases are shared with TRBD1. This CDR3 comprises 12 residues. CDR1 is SQVTM, CDR2 ANQGSEA, per germline. J was trimmed by 3 bases and V by 8 bases; bases with no gene match: 5. The CDR3 sequence: CSLRTGKETQYF. The CDR3 DNA reads TGCAGCCTTCGGACAGGGAAAGAGACCCAGTACTTC.

This clonotype was recorded a few times. In DNA, the CDR3 is TGTGCCAGTAGTAGGACTTGGACAGGGGGCGTGTACGAGCAGTACTTC. Translation: CASSRTWTGGVYEQYF. The chain employs TRBV19 and TRBJ2-7; 11 bases map to TRBD1. The CDR3 is made up of 16 amino acids. Germline V CDR1 and CDR2: LNHDA, SQIVND (reference sequence). V was clipped by 4 bases and J by 4 bases; unmatched bases: 9. The full variable domain, in which reference TRBV19 and TRBJ2-7 provide the parts outside the CDR3, is DGGITQSPKYLFRKEGQNVTLSCEQNLNHDAMYWYRQDPGQGLRLIYYSQIVNDFQKGDIAEGYSVSREKKESFPLTVTSAQKNPTAFYLCASSRTWTGGVYEQYFGPGTRLTVT.

V and J are TRBV20-1 and TRBJ1-1; D not certain. V was shortened by 0 bases and J by 1 base, with 12 bases between the two germline ends. CDR1 is DFQATT and CDR2 is SNEGSKA in the germline V gene (reference sequence). This CDR3 comprises 15 residues. CDR3 bases: TGCAGTGCTAGAGATCGGATGACGGCGAACACTGAAGCTTTCTTT. It is translated as CSARDRMTANTEAFF.

The chain employs TRBV3-1 and TRBJ1-2; no reliable D call. The CDR3 spans 13 residues. Germline V lookup: CDR1 LGHDT, CDR2 YNNKEL (reference sequence). V lost 2 bases and J 5 bases, leaving 9 bases between the germline ends. The CDR3 region is CASSQNFKYGYTF. The CDR3 DNA follows: TGTGCCAGCAGCCAAAATTTTAAGTATGGCTACACCTTC.

On this clonotype: The junction departs from germline at one end; a sequencing error may be responsible. CDR3 sequence: CACSQPGLESSNEQFF. The CDR3, as DNA: TGTGCCTGCAGCCAACCCGGACTGGAGAGTAGCAATGAGCAGTTCTTC. V and J are TRBV3-1 and TRBJ2-1, with D tentatively TRBD2 (5 bases). CDR3 length: 16 residues. Germline loops: CDR1 LGHDT, CDR2 YNNKEL (reference sequence).

This clonotype was seen repeatedly, ten times or more. This chain uses TRBV5-1 with TRBJ2-2, with no clear D. V lost 0 bases and J 4 bases, leaving 7 bases between the germline ends. CDR1 is SGHRS and CDR2 is YFSETQ in the germline V gene. The length of the CDR3 is 14 residues. The CDR3 sequence: CASSLDVITGELFF. The CDR3 coding sequence is TGCGCCAGCAGCTTGGACGTTATCACCGGGGAGCTGTTTTTT.

As regards this clonotype: The junction does not match germline at one end; this may be a read error. The V and J genes are TRBV20-1 and TRBJ1-2, with 9 bases that match TRBD1. The CDR3 is made up of 18 amino acids. The V gene's germline CDR1 is DFQATT and CDR2 SNEGSKA (reference sequence). The CDR3 coding sequence is TGCTGTGCTAGCCCCCTTTCGGGACAGGGAGAGACTAACTATGGCTACACCTTC. Its protein product is CCASPLSGQGETNYGYTF.

The CDR3 sequence: CASSPRRDSAFLKQPPGELFF. The CDR3 DNA reads as TGCGCCAGCAGCCCCAGAAGGGACTCTGCCTTCTTGAAACAACCCCCCGGGGAGCTGTTTTTT. V and J are TRBV5-1 and TRBJ2-2; a weak D match, TRBD2 (6 bases). Germline values: CDR1 SGHRS, CDR2 YFSETQ. CDR3 size: 21 residues. V lost 4 bases and J lost 6, with 34 bases in between.

This clonotype has ten or more counts. The chain uses TRBV9 and TRBJ2-7, with 9 bases aligning to TRBD1. Germline V lookup: CDR1 SGDLS, CDR2 YYNGEE. The J segment lost 6 bases and the V segment lost 0 bases, leaving 10 bases of the junction unmatched. The CDR3 runs 16 residues. The CDR3 sequence is CASSVGGGDRVSEQYF. The CDR3 coding sequence is TGTGCCAGCAGCGTAGGAGGAGGGGACAGGGTATCCGAGCAGTACTTC.

This clonotype was observed at least ten times. The chain has TRBV6-2 or TRBV6-3 and TRBJ2-5; TRBD2 matches 7 bases. The CDR3 is 16 amino acids. Germline V gene lookup returns CDR1 MNHEY and CDR2 SVGEGT. With V trimmed by 7 bases and J by 2 bases, 13 bases remained unmatched. The CDR3 DNA reads as TGTGCCAGCATTGGCAGTGCGGGAGCATCACAAGAGACCCAGTACTTC. This gives the protein CASIGSAGASQETQYF.

This chain joins TRBV5-1 and TRBJ2-2; tentatively, D is TRBD1 (6 bases). Trimming took 7 bases from V and 1 from J, leaving 11 bases between them. Germline V gives CDR1 SGHRS, CDR2 YFSETQ. The CDR3 sequence is 14 residues long. CDR3 sequence: CASSTGRNTGELFF. The CDR3 DNA is TGCGCCAGCTCCACAGGGAGGAACACCGGGGAGCTGTTTTTT.

CDR3 nucleotides: TGTGCCAGCAGCTTAATTCGGGACCCGGTAACTAACTATGGCTACACCTTC. As protein: CASSLIRDPVTNYGYTF. V and J are TRBV7-2 and TRBJ1-2; TRBD1 might be the D (5 bases). The CDR3 extends over 17 amino acids. Germline CDR1 SGHTA, CDR2 FQGNSA. The V gene lost 2 bases and the J gene lost 0 bases, with 16 bases spanning the gap.

The chain combines TRBV7-2 with TRBJ1-2; D is perhaps TRBD1 (5 bases). The CDR3 loop spans 15 amino acids. With 7 bases removed from V and 0 bases from J, the gap between germline ends came to 15 bases. Germline V lookup: CDR1 SGHTA, CDR2 FQGNSA. The CDR3: CASTVGGLSNYGYTF. CDR3 coding DNA: TGTGCCAGCACCGTCGGGGGACTCTCTAACTATGGCTACACCTTC.

This clonotype was seen many times. The chain has TRBV7-6 and TRBJ2-7; 8 bases fit TRBD1. This CDR3 is 15 amino acids long. The germline V gene encodes CDR1 SGHVS and CDR2 FNYEAQ. V was pared by 8 bases and J by 4 bases, with 13 bases of the junction left unmatched. The CDR3 bases are TGTGCCAGCGGAGGGCAGCAGGGGGCGGGTTACGAGCAGTACTTC. Amino acid sequence: CASGGQQGAGYEQYF. Drawing the rest from reference TRBV7-6 and TRBJ2-7, the complete variable domain is GAGVSQSPRYKVTKRGQDVALRCDPISGHVSLYWYRQALGQGPEFLTYFNYEAQQDKSGLPNDRFSAERPEGSISTLTIQRTEQRDSAMYRCASGGQQGAGYEQYFGPGTRLTVT.

The V call is TRBV20-1, the J call TRBJ2-7, with TRBD1 matching 8 bases. From germline, CDR1 is DFQATT and CDR2 SNEGSKA (reference sequence). The CDR3 is made up of 13 amino acids. V trimming: 3 bases; J trimming: 6 bases; junction bases outside the gene matches: 7. Written as DNA, the CDR3 is TGCAGTGCTAGTACCCGAACAGGGGGCGAGCAGTACTTC. Encoded protein: CSASTRTGGEQYF.

The rearrangement uses TRBV7-9 and TRBJ2-2; 14 nucleotides agree with TRBD2. The V gene end was trimmed by 4 bases and the J gene end by 10 bases; junction bases not matched to a gene: 11. This CDR3 has 17 amino acids. The germline V gene has CDR1 SEHNR and CDR2 FQNEAQ (reference sequence). This CDR3 reads CASSSRGGLAGAVELFF. For the CDR3, the DNA is TGTGCCAGCAGCTCCCGGGGGGGACTAGCGGGAGCCGTGGAGCTGTTTTTT.

This chain links TRBV6-2 or TRBV6-3 with TRBJ2-5; 9 nucleotides agree with TRBD2. V lost 5 bases and J lost 4; bases outside the gene matches: 5. Germline assignment: CDR1 MNHEY and CDR2 SVGEGT. This CDR3 comprises 14 residues. CDR3 in amino acids: CASSPAGGSETQYF. CDR3 nucleotides: TGTGCCAGCAGTCCAGCGGGAGGTTCAGAGACCCAGTACTTC.

At least ten counts were recorded for this clonotype. J is TRBJ2-7 and V is TRBV20-1; the D gene is possibly TRBD2 (5 bases). The V end was cut by 2 bases, the J end by 4 bases, with 9 bases between. The germline V gene has CDR1 DFQATT and CDR2 SNEGSKA (reference sequence). The CDR3 is 12 amino acids. The CDR3 DNA reads TGCAGTGCTAGACCGGGCGGGTACGAGCAGTACTTC. It encodes CSARPGGYEQYF.

The J gene is TRBJ2-7, the V gene TRBV3-1; D is possibly TRBD1 or TRBD2 (5 bases each). V shed 4 bases and J shed 7 bases, with 17 bases lying between them. The CDR3 sequence is 14 residues long. Looked up from germline, CDR1 is LGHDT and CDR2 is YNNKEL (reference sequence). CDR3 bases: TGTGCCAGCAGCCTCCGGGACCCCCCGCGGGAGCAGTACTTC. Translation gives CASSLRDPPREQYF.

This clonotype was observed many times. This chain joins TRBV20-1 and TRBJ2-7; TRBD2 matches at 11 bases. The J segment lost 5 bases and the V segment lost 4 bases, leaving 7 bases of the junction unmatched. The CDR3 is 14 amino acids. Germline CDR1 DFQATT, CDR2 SNEGSKA (reference sequence). CDR3 protein: CSANLAGGFDEQYF. The CDR3 nucleotides are TGCAGTGCTAACCTAGCGGGAGGTTTTGACGAGCAGTACTTC.